This T cell receptor (beta chain) was found in a study of T cells after yellow fever vaccination. Overall study results and limits: Post-booster samples contained most primary-vaccination clones (nearly 98% CD4, roughly 88% CD8). Compared with primary, the secondary response was weaker and peaked at day 5, not 15.

The CDR3 is 13 residues long. The germline gives CDR1 SGHTA, CDR2 FQGNSA. The V and J ends lost 11 bases and 1 base respectively, with 13 bases between them. Conversion of TCR transcripts into cDNA relied on 5'RACE template switching, which added a universal primer site and UMIs. TCRdb re-derived calls from the 5' RACE reads in MiXCR, one entry per CDR3 protein. The sample consists of some 300,000 distinct CDR3 sequences, about 10% of them appearing once. With respect to this clonotype: As yet, its antigen is unknown.

The TCR sequence derives from a man between 18 and 35 years old who received the YFV17D yellow fever vaccine. This material consisted of CD4+ T cells sorted from PBMCs, taken 5 days after the yellow fever booster vaccination. The rearrangement uses TRBV7-2 and TRBJ2-3; a weak D match, TRBD2 (5 bases). CDR3 sequence (DNA): TGTGCCTTCCGGGAAGGCGGCACAGATACGCAGTATTTT. Amino acid sequence: CAFREGGTDTQYF. The whole variable domain, remainder taken from reference TRBV7-2 and TRBJ2-3, is GAGVSQSPSNKVTEKGKDVELRCDPISGHTALYWYRQSLGQGLEFLIYFQGNSAPDKSGLPSDRFSAERTGGSVSTLTIQRTQQEDSAVYLCAFREGGTDTQYFGPGTRLTVL.